Below, 4 T cell receptor beta chains from the same sample are listed, as sequenced in a study of T cells in Graves' hyperthyroidism and ophthalmopathy. Amplification targeted TCR beta CDR3 regions from RNA transcripts. The TCR CDR3 was amplified in a first-round RT-PCR using the HTBI primer set. TCRdb re-called the multiplex PCR reads with MiXCR, one entry per CDR3 protein. The sample has 45,000 to 50,000 distinct CDR3 sequences, more than 40% seen once; the top ten hold roughly 32%. The sequenced sample consisted of peripheral blood or thyroid tissue (not recorded which). The receptors shown here come from a woman aged 45-60 years with Graves' hyperthyroidism.

The J gene is TRBJ1-5, the V gene TRBV7-9; TRBD1 might be the D (5 bases). The CDR3 covers 17 residues. Germline loops: CDR1 SEHNR, CDR2 FQNEAQ (reference sequence). Trimming shortened V by 5 bases and J by 8 bases, and 25 bases separated the two germline ends. CDR3 nucleotide sequence: TGTGCCAGCAGCGTAGGAGGGGCGCCCAACACCGGGGAGCCCCAGCATTTT. It specifies CASSVGGAPNTGEPQHF. The whole variable domain, remainder taken from reference TRBV7-9 and TRBJ1-5, is DTGVSQNPRHKITKRGQNVTFRCDPISEHNRLYWYRQTLGQGPEFLTYFQNEAQLEKSRLLSDRFSAERPKGSFSTLEIQRTEQGDSAMYLCASSVGGAPNTGEPQHFGDGTRLSIL.

As for this clonotype: The CDR3 ends on some other residue instead of the conserved phenylalanine or tryptophan, so this is likely a read error. The DNA is omitted, as the CDR3 cannot be located on it reliably, and the CDR3 follows TCRdb's listing. The chain has TRBV3-1 and TRBJ2-2; the D segment call TRBD2 is taken from the table without a DNA check. Germline V gene data show CDR1 as LGHDT and CDR2 as YNNKEL (reference sequence). The CDR3 has 12 residues if both end residues are counted. The CDR3 spells CASRGLHRGAVV.

This chain links TRBV29-1 with TRBJ2-1; no definite D call. Germline CDR1 reads SQVTM; CDR2 reads ANQGSEA. This CDR3 is 11 amino acids long. V was shortened by 4 bases and J by 6 bases, with 7 bases between the two germline ends. The CDR3 bases are TGCAGCGTTGCCTCGCTCAATGAGCAGTTCTTC. This sequence encodes CSVASLNEQFF.

By its share, this clonotype is medium-sized. This CDR3 reads CASSVGHRTSPLHF. DNA of the CDR3: TGTGCCAGCAGCGTGGGACACCGAACGTCACCCCTCCACTTT. V gene TRBV9 combines with J gene TRBJ1-6; possibly TRBD1 for D (6 bases). CDR1 is SGDLS, CDR2 YYNGEE, per germline. The CDR3 is 14 amino acids. V lost 2 bases and J 10 bases, leaving 13 bases between the germline ends.